The T cell receptor beta chain under discussion was sequenced for a study of blood T cell repertoires in COVID-19 (dated by TCRdb to between 2020 and 2021). About the study as a whole: Samples covering the acute and convalescent phases of COVID-19 were provided by collaborators in the United States, Italy and Spain. The prospective study material was composed of cDNA or gDNA derived from T cells, B-cell-depleted T cells, or PBMCs. Subjects who had been exposed to COVID-19, were actively infected with it, or had recovered from it provided the deeply sampled blood TCRbeta repertoires that made up the dataset. A freely available public database, intended as a resource for researchers studying the immune response to SARS-CoV-2, is where the repertoires were released. Samples came from the ongoing ImmuneRACE study (first 160 participants) plus 1,254 subjects from 6 global collaborators. Sample metadata almost always included a de-identified subject ID, COVID-19 status, age in years and sex. Where available, HLA class I and class II types were obtained from metadata supplied by the sample provider rather than from assay-based typing.

This clone was found a few times. Its target antigen remains unknown. No base qualities exist here, and no much larger clone lies one base off it. Summary of the overall study and its limitations: How much clinical and demographic metadata was included differed by source and by participant, and the metadata was provided uncurated.

The immunoSEQ Assay, a bias-controlled multiplex PCR, was used to amplify TCRbeta CDR3 regions from genomic DNA. In the authors' own workflow: Within the assay, amplification of reference gene primers was used to estimate how many nucleated cells each sample contained. To quantify the absolute abundance of each unique TCRbeta CDR3 rearrangement, sequence reads were collapsed and filtered. Productive Simpson clonality was computed per sample as the square root of Simpson's diversity index over productive rearrangements. As stored in TCRdb, this immuneACCESS dataset retains in-frame rearrangements with V and J assigned. A fraction of the clones does not appear; measured against another copy, unresolved V genes explain less than half of the discrepancy, and the remainder lacks a known reason. For V, J and clone size, that table is used; D and trimming come from the DNA. The table for this sample lists hundreds of thousands of clones; more than 75% of them were counted only once. The top ten clonotypes cover less than 2.5% of the sample.

The junction shows trimming of 5 bases on V and 0 bases on J, and the gene matches do not reach 3 bases of it. Reading from cysteine to phenylalanine, the CDR3 counts 13 amino acids. Solely the CDR3 DNA is kept, with 39 bases framed from the first base. Sequences GTSNPN (CDR1) and SVGIG (CDR2) are obtained from the germline V gene (reference sequence). A second Seattle source provided samples from volunteer blood donors who had recovered from COVID-19. The collaborating institutions used their own protocols to collect whole blood in K2EDTA tubes. For TCRbeta analysis, collaborators shipped samples in one of three forms: frozen whole blood, isolated PBMCs, or DNA extracted from either of those sample types.

Sequenced: peripheral blood. The chain was built from TRBV30 and TRBJ1-2, and 7 junction bases match TRBD1. The receptor's source is a woman aged 25-40 years who had recovered from COVID-19. The sequenced DNA is TGTGCCTGGGGAACAGGGGCTAACTATGGCTACACCTTC. The translation is CAWGTGANYGYTF.